This T cell receptor (beta chain) was sequenced for a study of T cell repertoires in cytomegalovirus infection. General observations from the study: The study found HLA-C-restricted CMV-specific TCR beta clonotypes dominating the ex vivo response.

Germline values: CDR1 SGHTA, CDR2 FQGNSA. The CDR3 is made up of 13 amino acids. V was trimmed by 1 base and J by 11 bases, leaving 14 bases between them. This clonotype was observed many times. Its antigen is not identified. TCRdb re-called the reads with MiXCR, one entry per CDR3 protein. There are about 920,000 distinct CDR3 sequences in the sample; more than 25% occur only once, and around 15% lies in the top ten. The input for sequencing was cultured CD8+ T cells from PBMCs, taken from culture after CMV antigen stimulation. The clonotype comes from a human donor in good health (CMV status not recorded). Some clones in this sample may be carry-over from other donors' samples. V is TRBV7-2 and J is TRBJ1-1; TRBD1 might be the D (5 bases). The CDR3 DNA reads TGTGCCAGCAGCTTAGAGGTGGGACGCGGGGCTTTCTTT. The encoded protein is CASSLEVGRGAFF. The variable domain in full, completed from reference TRBV7-2 and TRBJ1-1, reads GAGVSQSPSNKVTEKGKDVELRCDPISGHTALYWYRQSLGQGLEFLIYFQGNSAPDKSGLPSDRFSAERTGGSVSTLTIQRTQQEDSAVYLCASSLEVGRGAFFGQGTRLTVV.